This T cell receptor (beta chain) was observed in a study of T cell responses to AZD1222 COVID-19 vaccine. This CDR3 is built from 14 residues. Trimming left V 3 bases short and J 4 bases short, with 12 bases between. Per the germline V gene, CDR1 is DFQATT and CDR2 is SNEGSKA (reference sequence). Profiling relied on immunoSEQ multiplex PCR, and the TCRdb table lists in-frame clones only, not all of them. The sample has around 130,000 clones; 88% are singletons. Notes on the study in general: Spike-specific TCR breadth rose after two AZD1222 doses, and depth rose as well.

As for this clone: The antigen remains undetermined.

This specimen was peripheral blood, taken 28 days after the second AZD1222 dose. This receptor was obtained from an adult who received the AZD1222 COVID-19 vaccine. The chain combines TRBV20-1 with TRBJ1-4, with D uncertain. CDR3 protein: CSASIRLLNEKLFF. CDR3 bases: TGCAGTGCTAGTATCCGACTACTTAATGAAAAACTGTTTTTT.